The 15 T cell receptor beta chains listed next were all sequenced from one sample in a study of T cells in Graves' hyperthyroidism and ophthalmopathy. Amplified regions were TCR beta CDR3 sequences from RNA transcripts. The HTBI primer set was used in a first-round RT-PCR of the TCR CDR3. TCRdb re-called the multiplex PCR reads through MiXCR, storing one row per CDR3 protein. The sample has 250,000 to 300,000 distinct CDR3 sequences; about a sixth are singletons. The sequencing input was blood. The receptor set was obtained from a woman aged 60-75 years with Graves' ophthalmopathy.

This clonotype was detected ten times or more. The chain links TRBV7-3 to TRBJ1-6, with 12 nucleotides matching TRBD1. The CDR3 has 17 residues. Germline V CDR1 and CDR2: SGHTA, FQGTGA. Trimming at V came to 1 base and at J to 7 bases, leaving 5 bases not matched to a gene. Written as DNA, the CDR3 is TGTGCCAGCAGCTTAATGGGACAGGGGGCGTTCAATTCACCCCTCCACTTT. Its protein product is CASSLMGQGAFNSPLHF.

This clonotype was seen only a few times. V is TRBV20-1 and J is TRBJ1-6, with no clear D. Per the germline V gene, CDR1 is DFQATT and CDR2 is SNEGSKA (reference sequence). V lost 3 bases and J lost 0, with 21 bases in between. CDR3 size: 19 residues. The CDR3 DNA follows: TGCAGTGCTAGCCGCGGGAAAACTAGGATCCTCTCCTATAATTCACCCCTCCACTTT. It translates to CSASRGKTRILSYNSPLHF.

Turning to this clonotype: This sequence may be a read error, since a much larger clone differs from it by one base. The chain combines TRBV28 with TRBJ2-1, with 9 bases identical to TRBD1. The CDR3 spans 15 residues. Germline V gives CDR1 MDHEN, CDR2 SYDVKM. The CDR3: CASSQDRGSYNEQLF. CDR3 bases: TGTGCCAGCAGTCAAGACAGGGGGTCCTACAATGAGCAGCTCTTC.

This clonotype was counted at least ten times. The gene calls are TRBV5-1 and TRBJ2-3, with a weak D call TRBD2 (6 bases). There are 15 residues in the CDR3. Germline V gene sequence: CDR1 SGHRS, CDR2 YFSETQ. The V gene lost 0 bases and the J gene lost 5 bases, with 13 bases spanning the gap. CDR3 nucleotides: TGCGCCAGCAGCTTGGCCGGGAGAGTTGAAGATACGCAGTATTTT. The encoded protein is CASSLAGRVEDTQYF.

This clonotype was seen ten or more times. The chain recombines TRBV20-1 with TRBJ2-1; D remains unclear. The CDR3 runs 13 residues. From germline, CDR1 is DFQATT and CDR2 SNEGSKA (reference sequence). Trimming pared 6 bases from V and 6 bases from J, leaving 15 bases between. This CDR3 is CSAVQTWVNEQFF. The CDR3 DNA follows: TGCAGTGCGGTCCAGACTTGGGTCAATGAGCAGTTCTTC.

This clonotype was seen ten or more times. The chain joins TRBV7-2 to TRBJ2-7; D perhaps matches TRBD1 (5 bases). The CDR3 covers 16 residues. V was clipped by 4 bases and J by 3 bases, with 19 bases between them. Per germline, CDR1 SGHTA and CDR2 FQGNSA. In DNA, the CDR3 is TGTGCCAGCAGCTCAACTACACCTAGGGGTGGCTACGAGCAGTACTTC. Encoded protein: CASSSTTPRGGYEQYF.

This clonotype appeared many times. The chain combines TRBV12-3 or TRBV12-4 with TRBJ1-1; D unresolved. Trimming cost V 5 bases and J 4 bases, with 11 bases left between them. There are 13 residues in the CDR3. CDR3 sequence: CASSLGISTEAFF. The CDR3 DNA is TGTGCCAGCAGTCTCGGGATCAGCACTGAAGCTTTCTTT.

This clonotype showed up many times. The CDR3 loop is CSARSGTGEALSNQPQHF. The DNA of the CDR3 is TGCAGTGCTAGATCCGGGACAGGGGAGGCCTTGAGCAATCAGCCCCAGCATTTT. This sequence joins TRBV20-1 and TRBJ1-5, with TRBD1 matching 10 bases. Germline V gene sequence: CDR1 DFQATT, CDR2 SNEGSKA (reference sequence). The CDR3 loop spans 18 amino acids. Losses at the gene ends were 2 bases for V and 1 base for J; bases not matched to a gene: 11.

This clonotype has a handful of counts. The rearrangement links TRBV20-1 to TRBJ2-1; TRBD2 aligns across 9 bases. Germline V gene sequence: CDR1 DFQATT, CDR2 SNEGSKA (reference sequence). This CDR3 has 15 amino acids. V was pared by 5 bases and J by 5 bases, with 10 bases of the junction left unmatched. As DNA, the CDR3 is TGCAGTGCTCCTCCGGCTAGCGGGGAAAACAATGAGCAGTTCTTC. Residues: CSAPPASGENNEQFF.

This clonotype has a count of ten or more. This sequence joins TRBV5-1 and TRBJ1-1, with 9 bases identical to TRBD1. V lost 1 base to trimming and J lost 6 bases; unmatched junction nucleotides: 1. The CDR3 totals 13 residues. The germline gives CDR1 SGHRS, CDR2 YFSETQ. The CDR3 sequence: CASSLTGGPEAFF. The CDR3 coding sequence is TGCGCCAGCAGCTTGACAGGGGGCCCTGAAGCTTTCTTT.

CDR3 amino acids: CASSHGTVYNSPLHF. CDR3 coding DNA: TGTGCCAGCAGCCACGGGACGGTATATAATTCACCCCTCCACTTT. The chain uses TRBV13 and TRBJ1-6; a possible D gene is TRBD1 (5 bases). Germline CDR1 is PRHDT and CDR2 is FYEKMQ (reference sequence). V was trimmed by 5 bases and J by 4 bases, leaving 12 bases between them. CDR3 length equals 15 residues.

Ten or more counts support this clonotype. The chain has TRBV27 and TRBJ2-3; D is possibly TRBD1 or TRBD2 (5 bases each). The CDR3 has 16 residues. Germline CDR1 is MNHEY and CDR2 is SMNVEV (reference sequence). V was cut by 5 bases and J by 1 base, with 16 bases left in between. The CDR3 sequence: CASSPPLRGGTDTQYF. The CDR3 nucleotides read TGTGCCAGCAGTCCCCCCCTGAGGGGCGGCACAGATACGCAGTATTTT.

The table lists this clonotype with a few counts. A read error may produce the germline difference seen at one junction end. The V call is TRBV6-5, the J call TRBJ2-1; 7 nucleotides align to TRBD2. Germline V gene data show CDR1 as MNHEY and CDR2 as SVGAGI. The CDR3 runs to 16 residues. The CDR3 sequence: CASSDSAASGYNEQFF. The DNA for the CDR3 is TGTGCCAGCAGTGACTCGGCGGCTAGCGGATACAATGAGCAGTTCTTC.

This clonotype showed up many times. DNA of the CDR3: TGCAGTGTCGAGGGGGGAGCTTTCGATACGCAGTATTTT. This encodes CSVEGGAFDTQYF. The V and J genes are TRBV20-1 and TRBJ2-3; D assignment may be TRBD1 or TRBD2 (6 bases each). The V gene lost 7 bases and the J gene lost 6 bases, with 17 bases spanning the gap. From germline, CDR1 is DFQATT and CDR2 SNEGSKA (reference sequence). The CDR3 sequence is 13 residues long.

J is TRBJ1-2 and V is TRBV27, with TRBD1 identical over 10 bases. Per germline, CDR1 MNHEY and CDR2 SMNVEV (reference sequence). CDR3 length: 15 amino acids. V was pared by 6 bases and J by 7 bases, with 11 bases of the junction left unmatched. CDR3 DNA: TGTGCCAGCAGCCCCCCGGGACAGGGGCGTAGTGGCTACACCTTC. Protein: CASSPPGQGRSGYTF.